This TCR beta chain was sequenced in a study of type 1 regulatory T cells. At the level of the study: An in vitro protocol generated T-allo10, a Tr1-enriched, alloantigen-specific CD4 T cell product.

On this clonotype itself: Its antigen is not known.

A single record per CDR3 protein comes from TCRdb applying MiXCR to the reads. The table records 25,000 or so distinct CDR3 sequences, 72% of them present only once. The graft donor-derived T-allo10 cells reportedly recognize host alloantigens, are anergic, and suppress alloantigen-specifically. Trimming pared 6 bases from V and 6 bases from J, leaving 18 bases between. The CDR3 sequence is 13 residues long. Germline CDR1 and CDR2: DFQATT and SNEGSKA (reference sequence). The specimen sequenced was cultured T cells, either the whole culture or a sorted T cell fraction (not recorded which). Subset meaning: Tr1-enriched cell product generated in vitro against host alloantigens. The chain links TRBV20-1 to TRBJ2-7; possibly TRBD2 for D (6 bases). The sequence derives from a human donor in good health. For the CDR3, the DNA is TGCAGTGCCCACCGAGGGTCCGGGGGCGAGCAGTACTTC. Translation: CSAHRGSGGEQYF.